Each of the 16 T cell receptor beta chains below was sequenced from the same sample in a study of cytomegalovirus exposure and HLA in healthy donors. Using immunoSEQ multiplex PCR, the repertoire was profiled, and TCRdb retains in-frame clones only, with some absent. The data show fewer than 200,000 clones, around 92% seen once. The sequenced sample was PBMCs. All receptors come from a man younger than 35 in good health and CMV-seropositive.

This chain links TRBV7-2 with TRBJ2-7; TRBD2 aligns across 7 bases. The V segment lost 3 bases and the J segment 1 base; nucleotides outside the gene matches: 9. Germline lookup yields CDR1 SGHTA and CDR2 FQGNSA. This CDR3 is built from 16 residues. The CDR3 spells CASSFTITSVSYEQYF. The CDR3 DNA sequence: TGTGCCAGCAGCTTTACTATAACTAGCGTGTCCTACGAGCAGTACTTC.

The gene calls are TRBV11-2 and TRBJ2-1; D uncertain. V dropped 1 base and J dropped 8 bases, with 9 bases sitting between them. The CDR3 runs to 13 residues. In germline, CDR1 is SGHAT, CDR2 FQNNGV. The CDR3 bases are TGTGCCAGCAGCTTAGTTTTGAGTGATGAGCAGTTCTTC. This sequence encodes CASSLVLSDEQFF.

The chain has TRBV27 and TRBJ2-1; 8 positions match TRBD1. CDR3 length: 17 residues. Germline assignment: CDR1 MNHEY and CDR2 SMNVEV (reference sequence). J was trimmed by 0 bases and V by 3 bases; bases with no gene match: 7. The CDR3 protein is CASSFSAGGLSYNEQFF. The DNA of the CDR3 is TGTGCCAGCAGTTTTTCAGCAGGGGGCCTCTCCTACAATGAGCAGTTCTTC.

For the CDR3, the DNA is TGTGCCAGCAGCTTGCTCACGGGGAACGAGCAGTACTTC. As protein: CASSLLTGNEQYF. This chain uses TRBV5-8 with TRBJ2-7; TRBD2 might be the D (5 bases). Per germline, CDR1 SGHTS and CDR2 YDEGEE. There are 13 residues in the CDR3. The V gene lost 1 base and the J gene lost 5 bases, with 10 bases spanning the gap.

For the CDR3, the DNA is TGTGCCAGTACCGCCGGGACAGGAGAGTACGAGCAGTACTTC. This gives the protein CASTAGTGEYEQYF. The chain is built from TRBV19 and TRBJ2-7, with 8 bases aligning to TRBD1. The length of the CDR3 is 14 residues. V trimming: 7 bases; J trimming: 4 bases; junction bases outside the gene matches: 9. Germline CDR1 is LNHDA and CDR2 is SQIVND (reference sequence). The full variable domain, with the rest looked up from reference TRBV19 and TRBJ2-7, is DGGITQSPKYLFRKEGQNVTLSCEQNLNHDAMYWYRQDPGQGLRLIYYSQIVNDFQKGDIAEGYSVSREKKESFPLTVTSAQKNPTAFYLCASTAGTGEYEQYFGPGTRLTVT.

This chain uses TRBV6-5 with TRBJ2-7; maybe TRBD1 (5 bases). The CDR3 extends over 13 amino acids. V was cut by 4 bases and J by 5 bases, with 12 bases left in between. The germline CDR1 and CDR2 sequences are MNHEY and SVGAGI. CDR3 region: CASSSRKGNEQYF. The CDR3 DNA sequence: TGTGCCAGCAGTTCCCGGAAGGGGAACGAGCAGTACTTC.

The chain recombines TRBV7-2 with TRBJ2-5, with TRBD2 matching over 12 bases. Germline CDR1 SGHTA, CDR2 FQGNSA. V gave up 7 bases and J gave up 7 bases; unmatched junction bases: 4. The CDR3 covers 13 residues. The CDR3 here is CASTSSGGGTQYF. The CDR3 coding sequence is TGTGCCAGCACCTCTAGCGGGGGGGGGACCCAGTACTTC. The full variable domain, in which reference TRBV7-2 and TRBJ2-5 provide the parts outside the CDR3, is GAGVSQSPSNKVTEKGKDVELRCDPISGHTALYWYRQSLGQGLEFLIYFQGNSAPDKSGLPSDRFSAERTGGSVSTLTIQRTQQEDSAVYLCASTSSGGGTQYFGPGTRLLVL.

This rearrangement joins TRBV6-5 to TRBJ1-1; 7 bases fit TRBD1. The germline gives CDR1 MNHEY, CDR2 SVGAGI. The V gene end was trimmed by 4 bases and the J gene end by 1 base; junction bases not matched to a gene: 3. This CDR3 is built from 14 residues. CDR3 amino acids: CASSSNRGNTEAFF. In DNA, the CDR3 is TGTGCCAGCAGTTCGAACAGGGGGAACACTGAAGCTTTCTTT.

V and J are TRBV5-1 and TRBJ2-6, with D maybe TRBD1 (6 bases). CDR3 size: 17 residues. With 2 bases removed from V and 1 base from J, the gap between germline ends came to 13 bases. Germline CDR1 SGHRS, CDR2 YFSETQ. In DNA, the CDR3 is TGCGCCAGCAGCTTACAGGGACCGCGATCTGGGGCCAACGTCCTGACTTTC. It specifies CASSLQGPRSGANVLTF.

The V gene is TRBV7-6, the J gene TRBJ1-1; D might be TRBD1 (6 bases). The V end lost 5 bases, the J end lost 5 bases, and 12 bases lay between the germline ends. The CDR3 is 13 amino acids. Germline-derived CDR1 and CDR2 are SGHVS and FNYEAQ. Here the CDR3 DNA reads TGTGCCAGCAGCCCTCAACAGGGAACTGAAGCTTTCTTT. Its protein product is CASSPQQGTEAFF.

The CDR3 spells CAITPGHSNTEAFF. The CDR3 region has the DNA TGTGCCATCACACCGGGACACTCGAACACTGAAGCTTTCTTT. The genes are TRBV10-3 and TRBJ1-1; a weak D match, TRBD1 (6 bases). This CDR3 has 14 amino acids. Germline V CDR1 and CDR2: ENHRY, SYGVKD. The germline V and J ends were trimmed by 7 bases and 1 base, with 13 bases remaining between them.

This chain joins TRBV6-1 and TRBJ1-5; tentative D call: TRBD1 (5 bases). The CDR3 consists of 15 residues. Germline lookup yields CDR1 MNHNS and CDR2 SASEGT. With 1 base removed from V and 6 bases from J, the gap between germline ends came to 13 bases. For the CDR3, the DNA is TGTGCCAGCAGTGAAGGGGGTGGGGGGACTCAGCCCCAGCATTTT. It encodes CASSEGGGGTQPQHF.

J is TRBJ1-3 and V is TRBV27; D is perhaps TRBD1 (5 bases). V shed 5 bases and J shed 8 bases, with 13 bases lying between them. Germline V lookup: CDR1 MNHEY, CDR2 SMNVEV (reference sequence). This CDR3 comprises 13 residues. The CDR3 is CASSRQGTDTIYF. CDR3 DNA sequence: TGTGCCAGCAGTAGGCAGGGTACGGACACCATATATTTT.

J is TRBJ2-4 and V is TRBV5-1, with 9 bases identical to TRBD1. With 4 bases clipped from V and 1 base from J, the junction kept 6 bases outside the gene matches. The V gene's germline CDR1 is SGHRS and CDR2 YFSETQ. The CDR3 has 16 amino acids. CDR3 loop: CASSPGTGMAKNIQYF. The DNA for the CDR3 is TGCGCCAGCAGCCCCGGGACAGGGATGGCCAAAAACATTCAGTACTTC.

The chain has TRBV6-5 and TRBJ2-6; D unclear. This CDR3 is 14 amino acids long. Trimming shortened V by 6 bases and J by 1 base, and 7 bases separated the two germline ends. The germline CDR1 and CDR2 sequences are MNHEY and SVGAGI. In DNA form, the CDR3 reads TGTGCCAGCAGAAAATATTCTGGGGCCAACGTCCTGACTTTC. This gives the protein CASRKYSGANVLTF.

The rearrangement links TRBV7-6 to TRBJ2-1, with TRBD1 identical over 7 bases. This CDR3 has 16 amino acids. Germline-derived CDR1 and CDR2 are SGHVS and FNYEAQ. The ends lost 5 bases at V and 0 bases at J; junction bases unmatched: 7. The CDR3, as DNA: TGTGCCAGCAGCCCGCGACAGGGAATCTCCTACAATGAGCAGTTCTTC. Protein product: CASSPRQGISYNEQFF.